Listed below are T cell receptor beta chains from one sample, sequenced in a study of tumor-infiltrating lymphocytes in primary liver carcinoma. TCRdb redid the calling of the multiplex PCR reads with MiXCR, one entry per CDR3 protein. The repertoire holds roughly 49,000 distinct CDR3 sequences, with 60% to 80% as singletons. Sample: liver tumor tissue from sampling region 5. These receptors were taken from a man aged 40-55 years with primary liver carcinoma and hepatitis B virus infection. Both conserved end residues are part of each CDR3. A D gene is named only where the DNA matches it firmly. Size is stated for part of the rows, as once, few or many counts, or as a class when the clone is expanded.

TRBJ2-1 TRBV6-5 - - TGTGCCAGCAGTCCTGGGTGTGTCAATGAGCAGTTCTTC CASSPGCVNEQFF
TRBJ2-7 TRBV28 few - TGTGCCAGCGGACGGGGTAGCGGCCGCTCCTACGGGCAGTATTTC CASGRGSGRSYGQYF
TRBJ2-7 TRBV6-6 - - TGTGCCAACAGTTACTACGGAGTAAGGGCAACCTACGAGCAGTACTTC CANSYYGVRATYEQYF
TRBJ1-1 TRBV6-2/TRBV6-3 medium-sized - TGTGCCAGCAGGGGGAGGGGGGGTGAAGCTTTCTTT CASRGRGGEAFF
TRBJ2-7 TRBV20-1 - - TGCAGTGCTAAGGGAGAAGCCAACGAGCGGTACTTC CSAKGEANERYF
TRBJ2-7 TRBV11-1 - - TGTGCCAGCTCGTCCCGGGACTCCTCCTACGAGCAGTACTTC CASSSRDSSYEQYF
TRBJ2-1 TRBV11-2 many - TGTGCCAGCAGCTTAGCCGGGACCTGGCAGTTCTTC CASSLAGTWQFF
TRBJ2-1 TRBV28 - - TGTGCCAACAGACTAATCTCGGGCTCCTACAATCAGCAGTTCTTC CANRLISGSYNQQFF
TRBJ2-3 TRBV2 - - TGTGCCAGCATGCCCAATATCTCAGATACGCAGTATTTT CASMPNISDTQYF
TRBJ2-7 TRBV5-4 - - TGTGTCAGCAGCTTGGCCGGATTCTCCTACGAGCAGTACTTC CVSSLAGFSYEQYF
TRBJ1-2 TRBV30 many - TGTGCCTGGAGAGGAGTCACTGGCTACACCTTC CAWRGVTGYTF
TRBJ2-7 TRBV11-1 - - TGTACCAGCACCTTAGGGCCAGCGGGTGAAAGCTCCTACGAGCAGTACTTC CTSTLGPAGESSYEQYF
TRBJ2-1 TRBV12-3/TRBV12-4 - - TGTGCCAGCAGTTTAGCGGGAGAGCCTAACAATGAGGAGTTCTTC CASSLAGEPNNEEFF
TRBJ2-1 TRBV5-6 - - TGTACCAGCAGCTTGGCTCTGGCTACAGGTGAGCGGTTCTTC CTSSLALATGERFF
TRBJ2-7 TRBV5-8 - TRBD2 TGTGCCAGCAGCTTGGGGGGCCTAGCGGGAGGTGCCTCCTACGAGCAGTGGTTC CASSLGGLAGGASYEQWF
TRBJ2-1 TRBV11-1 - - TGTGCCAGCAGTCCCAGCGTGGCGGACTCCTACAATGAGCAGTTCTTC CASSPSVADSYNEQFF
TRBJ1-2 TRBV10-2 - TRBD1 TGCGCCAGCAGTGTACAGGGGGCAAACTATGGTTACACCTTC CASSVQGANYGYTF
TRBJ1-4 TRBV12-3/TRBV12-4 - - TGTGCCAGCAATTTATGGGGGGAGCTGGGGGAAAAACTGTTTTTT CASNLWGELGEKLFF
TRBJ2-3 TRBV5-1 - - TGCGCCAACAACTTGAACGGCAGGGGAAGCACAGATACGCAGTATTTT CANNLNGRGSTDTQYF
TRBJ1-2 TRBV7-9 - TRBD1 TGTGTCAGCAGCCGAGAGGGACAGGGGTTTAACTATGACTACACCTTC CVSSREGQGFNYDYTF
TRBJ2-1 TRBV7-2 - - TGTGCCAGCAGCTCGTACAATGCGCAGTTCTTC CASSSYNAQFF
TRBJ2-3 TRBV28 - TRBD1 TGTGCCAGTAGCTATACAGCTGACAGGGCAGATACGCAGTATTTT CASSYTADRADTQYF
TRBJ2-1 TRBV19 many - TGTGCCAGTAGCGGGGTCCGGGGTGAGCAGTTCTTC CASSGVRGEQFF
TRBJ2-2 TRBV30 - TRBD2 TGTGCCTGGATCAAGGGACTAGCGGGGGGCGGGGAGCTGTTTTTT CAWIKGLAGGGELFF
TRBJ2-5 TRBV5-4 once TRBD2 TGCGCCAGCAGCTCCAGACTAGCGGAAGGGTGGGAGACCCAGTACTTC CASSSRLAEGWETQYF
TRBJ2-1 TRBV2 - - TGTGCCGGCAGTGAAGGCTTGGCGGGAAAGGGAAGTGAGCAGTTCTTC CAGSEGLAGKGSEQFF
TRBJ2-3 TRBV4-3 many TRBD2 TGCGCCAGCAGCCAAGATTTTCCCTCCGGGACTAGCGGGAGAGCAGATGCGCAGTATTTT CASSQDFPSGTSGRADAQYF
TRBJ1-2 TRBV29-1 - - TGCAGCGTCTGGGCACCAACAGGAATTCAAGTGGCTAACTATGGCTACACCTTC CSVWAPTGIQVANYGYTF
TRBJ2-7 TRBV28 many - TGTGCCAGCAGCCGAACCGGGCAGAACTACGAGCAGTACTTC CASSRTGQNYEQYF
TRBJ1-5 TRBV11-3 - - TGTGCCAGCAGTTTAGCACACAGAGATACGCAGCATTTT CASSLAHRDTQHF
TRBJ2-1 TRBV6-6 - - TGTGCCAGCATAAGTCAGTCCTACAATGAGCAGTTCTTC CASISQSYNEQFF
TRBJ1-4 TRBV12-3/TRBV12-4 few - TGTGCCAGCAGTCTCCTTGGTGGTGAAAAACTGCTTTTT CASSLLGGEKLLF
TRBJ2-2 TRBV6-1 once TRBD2 TGCGCCAGCAGGGAGGGACTAGCGGGAGGGCTCGGCACCGGGGGGCTGTTTTTT CASREGLAGGLGTGGLFF
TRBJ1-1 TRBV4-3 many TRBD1 TGCGCCAGCAGCCAGCGGGACAGAGGAGAAGCTTTCTTT CASSQRDRGEAFF
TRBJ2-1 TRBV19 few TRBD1 TGTGCCAGTAGTATAAGGGGACAGGGAAAGAATGAGCAGTTCTTC CASSIRGQGKNEQFF
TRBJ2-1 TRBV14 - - TGTGCCAGCGGCCCGAGGACGGTGTTGGGGTACAATGAGCAGTTCTTC CASGPRTVLGYNEQFF
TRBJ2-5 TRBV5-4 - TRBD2 TGTGTAAGCAGCTCCAGACTAGCGGGAGGGTGGGGGACCCAGTACTTC CVSSSRLAGGWGTQYF
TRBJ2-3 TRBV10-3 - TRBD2 TGTCCCATCAGTGGGCCCGGGATTAGCGGGAGGGTAGACACAGATACGCAGTATTTT CPISGPGISGRVDTDTQYF
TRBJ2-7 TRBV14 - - TGTACCAGCAGCGAAGGTTCGCAGTCATCATCCTACGAGCAGTACTTC CTSSEGSQSSSYEQYF
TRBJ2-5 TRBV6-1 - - TGTGCCAGCAGGGAAGCGGTGGGTGGCCAAGATACCCAGTACTTC CASREAVGGQDTQYF
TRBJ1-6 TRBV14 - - TGTGCCAGTAGCCACTTAGGGGAAAATTCACCCCACCACTTT CASSHLGENSPHHF
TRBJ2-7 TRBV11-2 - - TGTGCCAGCAGCCCTAACAGGATCTCCTACGAGCAGTACTTT CASSPNRISYEQYF
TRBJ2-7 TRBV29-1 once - TGCAGCGCCATAACGTCTGGGATCGGCACTCCCTACGAGCAGTACTTC CSAITSGIGTPYEQYF
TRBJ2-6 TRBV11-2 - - TGTGCCAGCAGCATGCGGGGAGACACGGACATTTCCCTCTCTGGGGCCAACGTCCTGACTTTC CASSMRGDTDISLSGANVLTF
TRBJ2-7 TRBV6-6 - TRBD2 TGTGGCAGCAGGGGGTTAGCGGGAGTCTACGAGCAGTACTTC CGSRGLAGVYEQYF
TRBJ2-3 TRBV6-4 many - TGTGCCAGCAGTGACGGGGGCGCAGATACGCAGTATTTT CASSDGGADTQYF
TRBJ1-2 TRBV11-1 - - TGTGCCGGCAGTTTCAAAGGATTTGGCTATGGCTACACCTTC CAGSFKGFGYGYTF
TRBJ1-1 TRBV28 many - TGTGCCAGCAGTTTACTTCTGGGTGAAGCTTTCTTT CASSLLLGEAFF
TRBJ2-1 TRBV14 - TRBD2 TGTACCAGCAGTACCGTAGCGGGATGGGTAAACAATGAGCAGTTCTTT CTSSTVAGWVNNEQFF
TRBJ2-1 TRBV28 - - TGTGCCAGCAGAACCGGTAGGCGGCAGGTGGCTCGAGCGGTTTACAATGAGCAGTTCTTC CASRTGRRQVARAVYNEQFF
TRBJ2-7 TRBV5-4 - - TGTGCCAGTAGCTTGAACGGGATCTACGAGCAGTACTTC CASSLNGIYEQYF
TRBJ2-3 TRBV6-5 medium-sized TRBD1 TGTGCCAGCAGTTTAACCGGGACAGACACCACAGATACGCAGTATTTT CASSLTGTDTTDTQYF
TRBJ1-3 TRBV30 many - TGTGCCTGGAGGTTTGGTCCTGGCGCTGGAAACACCATATATTTT CAWRFGPGAGNTIYF
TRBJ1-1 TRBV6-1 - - TGTGCCAGCACCTCGTACGGAGGAGCTTTCTTT CASTSYGGAFF
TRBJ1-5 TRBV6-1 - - TGTACCAGCAGTGAGGCGATGGAGAAGGCGCCCCAGCATTTT CTSSEAMEKAPQHF
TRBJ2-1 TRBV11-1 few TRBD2 TGTGCCAACAACGCGGGAGGACCGAATGAGCAGTTCTTC CANNAGGPNEQFF
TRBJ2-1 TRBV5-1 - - TGCGCCAGTAGCTTAAATGGCGGATACAATGAGCAGTTCTTC CASSLNGGYNEQFF